These T cell receptor beta chains were read from a single sample in a study of OX40 agonist ivuxolimab in advanced cancers. Assay: immunoSEQ multiplex PCR; the TCRdb copy retains only in-frame clones and omits some. The table records roughly 80,000 clones, more than 80% of them present only once. This specimen consisted of CD4+ or CD8+ T cells sorted from blood, obtained in a trial of the OX40 agonist ivuxolimab. Receptors were obtained from an adult with an advanced solid tumor such as melanoma, head and neck, liver or kidney cancer. Both conserved end residues are part of each CDR3. The D gene is left open where the match is weak. Rows may omit the clone size; those that give it use once, few, many or a size class.

J | D | size | V | DNA | CDR3
TRBJ2-3 | - | - | TRBV4-3 | TGCGCCAGCAGCCAAGGAAGGGGAGGATCCCGGGCAGATACGCAGTATTTT | CASSQGRGGSRADTQYF
TRBJ1-1 | TRBD1 | few | TRBV6-5 | TGTGCCAGCAGTGCTACCGGGACAGGGAGCGCTTTCTTT | CASSATGTGSAFF
TRBJ2-1 | TRBD2 | few | TRBV7-2 | TGTGCCAGCAGCCGAAGCGGGGCTGAGCAGTTCTTC | CASSRSGAEQFF
TRBJ2-3 | - | once | TRBV9 | TGTGCCAGCAGCGTACGGGGGATTACAGATACGCAGTATTTT | CASSVRGITDTQYF
TRBJ2-7 | - | - | TRBV30 | TGTGCCTGGAGTGCCGGCGTCCACGAGCAGTACTTC | CAWSAGVHEQYF
TRBJ2-2 | - | - | TRBV5-1 | TGCGCCAGCAGCTTGAATGGGGAGAACACCGGGGAGCTGTTTTTT | CASSLNGENTGELFF
TRBJ1-2 | - | - | TRBV9 | TGTGCCAGCAGCGTAGGACACAGTTCGCGCTACACCTTC | CASSVGHSSRYTF
TRBJ2-5 | - | - | TRBV7-2 | TGTGCCAGCAGCTTAGATTTCGGGGCCCAAGAGACCCAGTACTTC | CASSLDFGAQETQYF
TRBJ1-2 | TRBD1 | - | TRBV5-4 | TGTGCCAGCAGCCTCGGACAGGGAGGATCTAACTATGGCTACACCTTC | CASSLGQGGSNYGYTF
TRBJ1-4 | - | - | TRBV5-5 | TGTGCCAGCAGCTTGGGGGCAGGGTGGGAAAAACTGTTTTTT | CASSLGAGWEKLFF
TRBJ1-2 | - | - | TRBV5-8 | TGTGCCAGCAGCTTGGTGTCGGGGGGCGGCTATGGCTACACCTTC | CASSLVSGGGYGYTF
TRBJ1-6 | - | - | TRBV5-1 | TGCGCCAGCAGCTTGGTGGCAGGGAGGAATTCACCCCTCCACTTT | CASSLVAGRNSPLHF
TRBJ1-3 | - | - | TRBV7-9 | TGTGCCAGCAGCCGAGCGGGGGCTCCTGGAAACACCATATATTTT | CASSRAGAPGNTIYF
TRBJ2-3 | TRBD2 | - | TRBV6-1 | TGTGCCAGCAGGGGGACTAGCGGCAGCACAGATACGCAGTATTTT | CASRGTSGSTDTQYF
TRBJ2-7 | - | - | TRBV28 | TGTGCCAGCAGTATTACCGGTGGCCCCTACGAGCAGTACTTC | CASSITGGPYEQYF
TRBJ1-1 | - | - | TRBV29-1 | TGCAGCGTTTGGGGCCGGGGGGCGACTGAAGCTTTCTTT | CSVWGRGATEAFF
TRBJ2-1 | TRBD2 | - | TRBV7-2 | TGTGCCAGCAGCTTAGGGCTTAGCGGGGGTAATGAGCAGTTCTTC | CASSLGLSGGNEQFF
TRBJ1-1 | - | few | TRBV6-5 | TGTGCCAGCAGTCCCTCTTCAGGGGTGACTGAAGCTTTCTTT | CASSPSSGVTEAFF